The rows below give T cell receptor beta chains drawn from one sample of a study of tumor-infiltrating lymphocytes in primary liver carcinoma. Each CDR3 protein gets one entry after TCRdb re-called the multiplex PCR reads with MiXCR. The data show 35,000 to 40,000 distinct CDR3 sequences, with 75% seen just once and under 45% held by the top ten. Sequencing used tumor-adjacent normal liver tissue. These receptor sequences come from a man in his forties or fifties with primary liver carcinoma and hepatitis B virus infection. CDR3s include the opening cysteine and the closing phenylalanine or tryptophan. Clone size is shown for a subset of rows, as once, few, many or a class of expanded clone.

V gene: TRBV11-2
clone size: -
J gene: TRBJ2-1
CDR3 protein: CASNLGPGVEQFF

V gene: TRBV28
clone size: -
J gene: TRBJ1-6
CDR3 protein: CANSQPATRAAYNSPLHF

V gene: TRBV30
clone size: -
J gene: TRBJ2-1
CDR3 protein: CAWSKGDRLTEQFF

V gene: TRBV5-5
clone size: -
J gene: TRBJ1-3
CDR3 protein: CAGSLFISGNTIYF

V gene: TRBV11-1
clone size: -
J gene: TRBJ2-4
CDR3 protein: CSNSFLGTSGTKNIQYF

V gene: TRBV11-1
clone size: -
J gene: TRBJ2-1
CDR3 protein: CASSIGRTSGASQFGDEQFF

V gene: TRBV5-1
clone size: many
J gene: TRBJ2-7
CDR3 protein: CASSLAAGGPDEQYF

V gene: TRBV5-5
clone size: -
J gene: TRBJ1-4
CDR3 protein: CASSLVWRDGEKLVF

V gene: TRBV6-1
clone size: -
J gene: TRBJ2-7
CDR3 protein: CTSSELGGQPTYEQHF

V gene: TRBV14
clone size: -
J gene: TRBJ2-1
CDR3 protein: CASSRERQGTWYNEQFF

V gene: TRBV11-1
clone size: -
J gene: TRBJ2-4
CDR3 protein: CSSSRKLGDIQYF

V gene: TRBV6-5
clone size: once
J gene: TRBJ2-1
CDR3 protein: CASSQRQGGELFF

V gene: TRBV7-9
clone size: -
J gene: TRBJ1-4
CDR3 protein: CASSSTGAEKLLF

V gene: TRBV29-1
clone size: -
J gene: TRBJ1-1
CDR3 protein: CSVRGGWSMDIEAFF

V gene: TRBV9
clone size: few
J gene: TRBJ2-1
CDR3 protein: CASSSTRRGYNEQFF